This entry concerns a single T cell receptor (beta chain). Its specificity is not known. The sample contains more than one DNA sequence encoding this CDR3. The V end lost 1 base, the J end lost 0 bases, and 4 bases lay between the germline ends. The CDR3 totals 14 residues. Germline values: CDR1 SGHNT, CDR2 YENEEA. Here immunoSEQ multiplex PCR was the method, and the copy in TCRdb shows in-frame clones only, minus some. Of fewer than 95,000 clones in the sample, approximately 90% were seen once. The sample comes from a study of OX40 agonist ivuxolimab in advanced cancers. The study's findings and limits: The CD4+ and CD8+ T cells in the blood had expanded clonally by week 6 at 0.1 to 3.0 mg/kg.

This rearrangement joins TRBV11-3 to TRBJ2-1; D gene uncertain. Source: CD4+ or CD8+ T cells sorted from blood, taken in a trial of the OX40 agonist ivuxolimab. The TCR comes from an adult with an advanced solid tumor such as melanoma, head and neck, liver or kidney cancer. Written as DNA, the CDR3 is TGTGCCAGCAGCTTAGGGGGCTCCTACAATGAGCAGTTCTTC. Translation: CASSLGGSYNEQFF.